One sample yielded the 2 T cell receptor beta chains listed below, sequenced in a study of control samples from healthy donors and cancer patients. Clones were read by immunoSEQ multiplex PCR, and TCRdb kept only the in-frame ones, dropping some. The sample consists of about 140,000 clones, 70% to 90% of them appearing once. Sequenced material: blood. The source is a man aged 18-30 years in good health.

The chain carries TRBV5-1 and TRBJ2-2; D might be TRBD1 or TRBD2, each matching 5 bases. Germline V gene lookup returns CDR1 SGHRS and CDR2 YFSETQ. The CDR3 extends over 15 amino acids. Trimming took off 4 bases at V and 7 bases at J, with 17 bases between the two ends. Written as DNA, the CDR3 is TGCGCCAGCAGCCTCGTCCCGGGACCCGGCGGGGAGCTGTTTTTT. It yields the protein CASSLVPGPGGELFF.

This clone is a singleton in its sample. The chain carries TRBV5-6 and TRBJ2-3, with D unresolved. V gave up 2 bases and J gave up 7 bases, with 26 bases separating them. The CDR3 covers 18 residues. Germline values: CDR1 SGHDT, CDR2 YYEEEE. The CDR3 is CASSFVKGTAGLWNTQYF. The CDR3 region has the DNA TGTGCCAGCAGCTTTGTCAAGGGAACGGCAGGTCTTTGGAATACGCAGTATTTT.